This T cell receptor (beta chain) was observed in a study of identical twins. General study points: An excess of low generation probability was shown by twin-shared out-of-frame alpha sequences.

Each CDR3 protein is one row after TCRdb ran MiXCR on the 5' RACE reads. The sample has around 1.7 million distinct CDR3 sequences, 25% to 35% seen once. On this clonotype: Its specificity is not known.

Healthy Caucasian individuals made up all the donors. There are 15 residues in the CDR3. Trimming took off 2 bases at V and 1 base at J, with 10 bases between the two ends. Germline V gives CDR1 MNHEY, CDR2 SVGEGT. This chain connects TRBV6-2 or TRBV6-3 to TRBJ2-3; the D is unclear. The specimen was cord blood. The TCR originated in a newborn girl in good health. The chain's CDR3 is CASSYRKWGTDTQYF. The DNA of the CDR3 is TGTGCCAGCAGTTACCGGAAATGGGGCACAGATACGCAGTATTTT.